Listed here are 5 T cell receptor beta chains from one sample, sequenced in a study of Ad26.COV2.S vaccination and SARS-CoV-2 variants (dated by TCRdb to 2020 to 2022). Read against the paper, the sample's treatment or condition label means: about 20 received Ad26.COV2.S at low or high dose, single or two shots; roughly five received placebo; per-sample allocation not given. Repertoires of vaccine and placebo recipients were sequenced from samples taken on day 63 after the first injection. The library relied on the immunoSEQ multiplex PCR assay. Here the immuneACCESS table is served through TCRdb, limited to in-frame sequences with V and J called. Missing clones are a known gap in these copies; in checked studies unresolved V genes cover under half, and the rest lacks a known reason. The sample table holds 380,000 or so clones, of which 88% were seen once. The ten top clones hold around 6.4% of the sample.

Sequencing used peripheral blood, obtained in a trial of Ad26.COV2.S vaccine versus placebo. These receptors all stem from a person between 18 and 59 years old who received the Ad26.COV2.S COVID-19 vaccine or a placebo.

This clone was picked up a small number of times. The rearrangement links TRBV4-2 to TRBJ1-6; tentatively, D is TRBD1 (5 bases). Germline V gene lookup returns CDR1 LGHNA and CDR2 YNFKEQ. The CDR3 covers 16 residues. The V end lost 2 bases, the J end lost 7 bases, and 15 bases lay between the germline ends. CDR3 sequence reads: CASSQRITGGNSPLHF. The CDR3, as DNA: TGTGCCAGCAGCCAACGGATTACGGGGGGAAATTCACCCCTCCACTTT.

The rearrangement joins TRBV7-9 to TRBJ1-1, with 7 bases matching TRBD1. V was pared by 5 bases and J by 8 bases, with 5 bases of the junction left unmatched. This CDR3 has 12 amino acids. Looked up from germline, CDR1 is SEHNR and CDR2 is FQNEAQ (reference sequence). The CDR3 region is CASSNTGAEAFF. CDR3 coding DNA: TGTGCCAGCAGCAATACAGGGGCCGAAGCTTTCTTT.

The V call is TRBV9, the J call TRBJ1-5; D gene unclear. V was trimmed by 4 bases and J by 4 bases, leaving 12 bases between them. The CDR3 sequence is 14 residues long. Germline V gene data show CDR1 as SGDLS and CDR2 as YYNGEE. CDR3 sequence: CASSPSVGNQPQHF. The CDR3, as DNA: TGTGCCAGCAGCCCTTCGGTGGGGAATCAGCCCCAGCATTTT.

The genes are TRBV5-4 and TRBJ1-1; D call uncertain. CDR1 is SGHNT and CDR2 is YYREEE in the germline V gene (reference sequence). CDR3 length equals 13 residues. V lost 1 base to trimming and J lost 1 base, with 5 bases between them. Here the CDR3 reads CASSLRANTEAFF. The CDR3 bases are TGTGCCAGCAGCTTGCGGGCGAACACTGAAGCTTTCTTT. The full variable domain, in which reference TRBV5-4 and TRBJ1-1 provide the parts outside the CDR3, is ETGVTQSPTHLIKTRGQQVTLRCSSQSGHNTVSWYQQALGQGPQFIFQYYREEENGRGNFPPRFSGLQFPNYSSELNVNALELDDSALYLCASSLRANTEAFFGQGTRLTVV.

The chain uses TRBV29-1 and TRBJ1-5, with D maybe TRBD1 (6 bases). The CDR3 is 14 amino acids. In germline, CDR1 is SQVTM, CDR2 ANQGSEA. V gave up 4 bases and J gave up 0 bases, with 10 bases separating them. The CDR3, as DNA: TGCAGCGTTGGGACAGTTAATAGCAATCAGCCCCAGCATTTT. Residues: CSVGTVNSNQPQHF.